A single sample is the source of the 16 T cell receptor beta chains below, sequenced in a study of T cell repertoires in cytomegalovirus infection. One entry per CDR3 protein results from TCRdb running MiXCR on the reads. This table has under 200,000 distinct CDR3 sequences, about 22% appearing once. For these receptors, no antigen is known. Source: CD8+ T cells from cultured PBMCs, taken from culture after CMV antigen stimulation. The source is a human donor in good health (CMV status not recorded). Some clones in this sample may be carry-over from other donors' samples.

This clonotype was seen a few times. The rearrangement joins TRBV7-2 to TRBJ2-3; no clear D. Germline lookup yields CDR1 SGHTA and CDR2 FQGNSA. Trimming stripped 2 bases from V and 6 bases from J, with 6 bases between. CDR3 length equals 12 residues. The CDR3, as DNA: TGTGCCAGCAGCTTACACAGTGATACGCAGTATTTT. Its protein product is CASSLHSDTQYF. Full variable domain (remainder filled in from reference TRBV7-2 and TRBJ2-3): GAGVSQSPSNKVTEKGKDVELRCDPISGHTALYWYRQSLGQGLEFLIYFQGNSAPDKSGLPSDRFSAERTGGSVSTLTIQRTQQEDSAVYLCASSLHSDTQYFGPGTRLTVL.

This clonotype has a handful of counts. J is TRBJ2-7 and V is TRBV7-2; TRBD2 matches 13 bases. The J segment lost 4 bases and the V segment lost 5 bases, leaving 5 bases of the junction unmatched. This CDR3 contains 15 residues. CDR1 is SGHTA, CDR2 FQGNSA, per germline. The CDR3 sequence is CASSILAGGTYEQYF. The CDR3 DNA reads TGTGCCAGCAGCATACTAGCGGGGGGGACTTACGAGCAGTACTTC.

The rearrangement joins TRBV9 to TRBJ2-3, with D hard to call. V was pared by 4 bases and J by 6 bases, with 21 bases between. The CDR3 runs 16 residues. Germline V gene data show CDR1 as SGDLS and CDR2 as YYNGEE. CDR3 residues: CASSLHKDRSQDTQYF. CDR3 nucleotide sequence: TGTGCCAGCAGCCTACATAAGGACCGCTCTCAGGATACGCAGTATTTT.

This clonotype occurred a few times. The junction does not match germline at one end; this may be a read error. The rearrangement uses TRBV7-8 and TRBJ1-1, with 9 bases aligning to TRBD1. CDR3 length: 12 residues. Germline CDR1 SGHVS, CDR2 FQNEAQ. CDR3 nucleotides: TGTGCCAGCAGCTCCGATGGACAGGGGCAGAGTTTT. It is translated as CASSSDGQGQSF. Drawing the rest from reference TRBV7-8 and TRBJ1-1, the complete variable domain is GAGVSQSPRYKVAKRGQDVALRCDPISGHVSLFWYQQALGQGPEFLTYFQNEAQLDKSGLPSDRFFAERPEGSVSTLKIQRTQQEDSAVYLCASSSDGQGQSFGQGTRLTVV.

The gene calls are TRBV7-9 and TRBJ1-1; maybe TRBD1 (6 bases). This CDR3 has 15 amino acids. The germline V gene has CDR1 SEHNR and CDR2 FQNEAQ (reference sequence). V was pared by 3 bases and J by 4 bases, with 15 bases between. The CDR3 loop reads CASSLLRGRGTEAFF. CDR3 DNA sequence: TGTGCCAGCAGCTTGTTACGGGGCAGGGGCACTGAAGCTTTCTTT. The full variable domain, rest sourced from reference TRBV7-9 and TRBJ1-1, is DTGVSQNPRHKITKRGQNVTFRCDPISEHNRLYWYRQTLGQGPEFLTYFQNEAQLEKSRLLSDRFSAERPKGSFSTLEIQRTEQGDSAMYLCASSLLRGRGTEAFFGQGTRLTVV.

This clonotype was seen more than once but under ten times. The chain recombines TRBV5-1 with TRBJ2-1; TRBD2 matches at 8 bases. The germline V gene encodes CDR1 SGHRS and CDR2 YFSETQ. CDR3 length: 16 residues. J gave up 5 bases and V 1 base, and 8 bases lay outside the gene matches. CDR3 loop: CASSLTRGGPDNEQFF. DNA for the CDR3: TGCGCCAGCAGCTTGACTCGGGGGGGCCCCGACAATGAGCAGTTCTTC.

J is TRBJ1-5 and V is TRBV7-2; weak D call: TRBD1 (5 bases). The germline V gene has CDR1 SGHTA and CDR2 FQGNSA. V was trimmed by 3 bases and J by 7 bases, leaving 10 bases between them. This CDR3 comprises 13 residues. CDR3 sequence: CASSLRGDQPQHF. Here the CDR3 DNA reads TGTGCCAGCAGCTTGAGAGGGGACCAGCCCCAGCATTTT.

The chain joins TRBV7-6 to TRBJ2-3; D remains unclear. CDR1 is SGHVS, CDR2 FNYEAQ, per germline. The length of the CDR3 is 12 residues. The V and J ends lost 1 base and 5 bases respectively, with 4 bases between them. The CDR3 is CASSLVQDTQYF. The CDR3 nucleotides read TGTGCCAGCAGCTTAGTTCAAGATACGCAGTATTTT.

V usage is TRBV27 and J usage is TRBJ2-2; D call uncertain. The CDR3 contains 14 residues. Deletions cut 4 bases from V and 4 bases from J, with 10 bases between. The germline gives CDR1 MNHEY, CDR2 SMNVEV (reference sequence). The CDR3 DNA reads TGTGCCAGCAGTTCCGGGCGAAGCACCGGGGAGCTGTTTTTT. Translating gives CASSSGRSTGELFF.

The CDR3 bases are TGTGCCAGCAGCTTTTGGTCCGGGGCCACCGTCTCTGGAAACACCATATATTTT. This codes for CASSFWSGATVSGNTIYF. The chain is built from TRBV7-2 and TRBJ1-3, with D tentatively TRBD1 (5 bases). The germline V gene encodes CDR1 SGHTA and CDR2 FQGNSA. Trimming removed 3 bases from V and 0 bases from J, with 18 bases in between. The CDR3 sequence is 18 residues long.

This chain joins TRBV12-3 or TRBV12-4 and TRBJ1-2; maybe TRBD1 (5 bases). V was cut by 7 bases and J by 0 bases, with 18 bases left in between. The CDR3 is made up of 16 amino acids. This CDR3 reads CASNPPDSLPNYGYTF. The DNA of the CDR3 is TGTGCCAGCAACCCCCCCGACAGCCTTCCTAACTATGGCTACACCTTC.

V usage is TRBV4-2 and J usage is TRBJ1-1, with D perhaps TRBD1 (5 bases). Trimming took off 1 base at V and 5 bases at J, with 20 bases between the two ends. CDR3 size: 17 residues. Looked up from germline, CDR1 is LGHNA and CDR2 is YNFKEQ. DNA for the CDR3: TGTGCCAGCAGCCAAGTAGGGGTTGAATCCGGGCGAACTGAAGCTTTCTTT. Amino acid sequence: CASSQVGVESGRTEAFF.

The chain recombines TRBV7-6 with TRBJ2-1; D gene unclear. The V end was cut by 5 bases, the J end by 3 bases, with 20 bases between. The germline gives CDR1 SGHVS, CDR2 FNYEAQ. The CDR3 spans 17 residues. The CDR3 is CASSVVDSGPLYNEQFF. CDR3 DNA: TGTGCCAGCAGCGTAGTTGATTCGGGCCCGCTCTACAATGAGCAGTTCTTC.

This clonotype has just a few counts. The rearrangement joins TRBV7-2 to TRBJ2-7, with D perhaps given as TRBD1 or TRBD2 (5 bases each). CDR1 is SGHTA, CDR2 FQGNSA, per germline. This CDR3 spans 12 amino acids. With 8 bases removed from V and 7 bases from J, the gap between germline ends came to 15 bases. The CDR3 loop reads CASAIGGWEQYF. For the CDR3, the DNA is TGTGCCAGCGCCATTGGGGGTTGGGAGCAGTACTTC.

The chain carries TRBV7-9 and TRBJ2-7, with D perhaps TRBD2 (7 bases). Germline V gene sequence: CDR1 SEHNR, CDR2 FQNEAQ (reference sequence). The CDR3 contains 14 residues. Trimming removed 5 bases at V and 4 bases at J, with 15 bases between. CDR3 sequence (DNA): TGTGCCAGCAGCCCAAGGGAGGGGGAGTACGAGCAGTACTTC. This encodes CASSPREGEYEQYF.

This clonotype was seen a few times. The rearrangement links TRBV7-8 to TRBJ2-1; the D gene is possibly TRBD2 (6 bases). This CDR3 has 14 residues. Trimming removed 5 bases at V and 6 bases at J, with 14 bases between. Germline CDR1 SGHVS, CDR2 FQNEAQ. This chain's CDR3 is CASSPGLTGNEQFF. CDR3 bases: TGTGCCAGCAGCCCGGGACTCACGGGCAATGAGCAGTTCTTC. Supplemented by reference TRBV7-8 and TRBJ2-1, the full variable domain reads GAGVSQSPRYKVAKRGQDVALRCDPISGHVSLFWYQQALGQGPEFLTYFQNEAQLDKSGLPSDRFFAERPEGSVSTLKIQRTQQEDSAVYLCASSPGLTGNEQFFGPGTRLTVL.